Below, 27 T cell receptor beta chains from the same sample are listed, as sequenced in a study of memory CD4+ T cells and cytomegalovirus serostatus. Single viable CD3+CD4+CD8-CD45RO+ cells were sorted as the memory CD4+ T cells. Profiled with immunoSEQ multiplex PCR; TCRdb holds only in-frame clones, not every one. The sample records 61,000 or so clones, less than 85% being singletons. The sequenced sample consisted of memory CD4+ T cells from blood. The source is an adult in good health and CMV-seronegative. Some clones in this sample may be carry-over from other donors' samples.

The table lists this clone with a few counts. The chain's CDR3 is CAWRPRTAGNTIYF. The CDR3 bases are TGTGCCTGGAGACCTAGGACAGCTGGAAACACCATATATTTT. The chain is built from TRBV30 and TRBJ1-3, with D perhaps TRBD1 (6 bases). CDR1 and CDR2 (germline): GTSNPN, SVGIG (reference sequence). CDR3 length: 14 residues. The V end lost 3 bases, the J end lost 2 bases, and 11 bases lay between the germline ends.

V gene TRBV30 combines with J gene TRBJ1-3; 7 bases match TRBD1. V trimming: 5 bases; J trimming: 2 bases; junction bases outside the gene matches: 9. This CDR3 spans 15 amino acids. Germline V gene data show CDR1 as GTSNPN and CDR2 as SVGIG (reference sequence). CDR3 nucleotides: TGTGCCTGGCAACCGGGACAGTTAACTGGAAACACCATATATTTT. It codes for CAWQPGQLTGNTIYF.

V usage is TRBV23-1 and J usage is TRBJ1-5, with no clear D. TRBV23-1 is given ORF status, its function remaining uncertain. V was cut by 7 bases and J by 7 bases, with 8 bases left in between. The CDR3 is 11 amino acids. The CDR3 DNA reads as TGCGCCAGCAATAATCGGCAGCCCCAGCATTTT. The encoded protein is CASNNRQPQHF.

J is TRBJ2-1 and V is TRBV5-1; maybe TRBD2 (7 bases). The CDR3 loop spans 16 amino acids. The ends were cut back, 1 base at V and 6 bases at J, with 17 bases in the middle. Germline V gene sequence: CDR1 SGHRS, CDR2 YFSETQ. The CDR3 sequence: CASSLLQGGGGNEQFF. CDR3 nucleotides: TGCGCCAGCAGCTTGCTACAGGGTGGCGGGGGCAATGAGCAGTTCTTC.

The chain couples TRBV7-2 to TRBJ1-2; 8 bases fit TRBD1. The CDR3 runs to 17 residues. Trimming at V came to 1 base and at J to 4 bases, leaving 11 bases not matched to a gene. Germline values: CDR1 SGHTA, CDR2 FQGNSA. The CDR3 loop reads CASSLGYLETGAYGYTF. The DNA for the CDR3 is TGTGCCAGCAGCTTAGGATATCTCGAGACAGGGGCCTATGGCTACACCTTC.

V gene TRBV7-9 combines with J gene TRBJ1-4, with a tentative D call TRBD1 (6 bases). The CDR3 sequence is 12 residues long. Germline values: CDR1 SEHNR, CDR2 FQNEAQ (reference sequence). Trimming removed 4 bases from V and 7 bases from J, with 7 bases in between. DNA for the CDR3: TGTGCCAGCAGCTCCAGGGGTGAAAAACTGTTTTTT. It translates to CASSSRGEKLFF.

CDR3 in DNA: TGTGCCACAGGGACAGACTACGAGCAGTACTTC. This codes for CATGTDYEQYF. The chain couples TRBV10-3 to TRBJ2-7; 7 positions match TRBD1. The CDR3 covers 11 residues. V lost 10 bases to trimming and J lost 3 bases; unmatched junction nucleotides: 3. Per the germline V gene, CDR1 is ENHRY and CDR2 is SYGVKD.

V and J are TRBV27 and TRBJ2-7; 8 bases agree with TRBD2. V lost 4 bases, J lost 3 bases, and 8 bases stayed unmatched. Germline V gene sequence: CDR1 MNHEY, CDR2 SMNVEV (reference sequence). The CDR3 sequence is 15 residues long. CDR3 bases: TGTGCCAGCAGTTCGCCCGGGAGGGGGGGCTACGAGCAGTACTTC. Translating it yields CASSSPGRGGYEQYF.

CDR3 residues: CASSEGTDSFTGELFF. The CDR3 DNA is TGTGCCAGCAGCGAGGGGACGGACTCCTTCACCGGGGAGCTGTTTTTT. This chain links TRBV7-3 with TRBJ2-2; possibly TRBD1 or TRBD2 for D (5 bases each). The germline gives CDR1 SGHTA, CDR2 FQGTGA. There are 16 residues in the CDR3. V lost 5 bases to trimming and J lost 4 bases, with 17 bases between them.

The gene calls are TRBV11-2 and TRBJ2-7; D remains ambiguous. V lost 2 bases and J lost 0, with 8 bases in between. This CDR3 contains 14 residues. Germline V gives CDR1 SGHAT, CDR2 FQNNGV. The CDR3: CASSLQENSYEQYF. The CDR3 nucleotides are TGTGCCAGCAGCTTACAGGAAAACTCCTACGAGCAGTACTTC. The whole variable domain, remainder taken from reference TRBV11-2 and TRBJ2-7, is EAGVAQSPRYKIIEKRQSVAFWCNPISGHATLYWYQQILGQGPKLLIQFQNNGVVDDSQLPKDRFSAERLKGVDSTLKIQPAKLEDSAVYLCASSLQENSYEQYFGPGTRLTVT.

The V call is TRBV10-3, the J call TRBJ1-4; unclear D gene. The CDR3 covers 13 residues. V lost 4 bases and J lost 5, with 8 bases in between. Germline V gene sequence: CDR1 ENHRY, CDR2 SYGVKD. Here the CDR3 DNA reads TGTGCCATCAGTGCAGGAGGGAATGAAAAACTGTTTTTT. Translated: CAISAGGNEKLFF.

The V call is TRBV5-6, the J call TRBJ2-7; D tentatively fits TRBD1 or TRBD2 (5 bases each). V was pared by 3 bases and J by 7 bases, with 14 bases between. There are 13 residues in the CDR3. CDR1 and CDR2 from the germline V gene are SGHDT and YYEEEE. CDR3 protein: CASSSLRWGEQYF. The CDR3 nucleotides are TGTGCCAGCAGCTCCCTACGTTGGGGGGAGCAGTACTTC.

Worth noting for this clone: The same CDR3 is also encoded by other DNA sequences in this sample. The rearrangement joins TRBV2 to TRBJ1-2, with D tentatively TRBD1 (5 bases). The germline V gene has CDR1 SNHLY and CDR2 FYNNEI. V gave up 2 bases and J gave up 4 bases, with 11 bases separating them. This CDR3 contains 14 residues. CDR3 in DNA: TGTGCCAGCAGTGAACGAAGGGGTAGCTATGGCTACACCTTC. The encoded protein is CASSERRGSYGYTF.

The V call is TRBV7-9, the J call TRBJ2-3; D is possibly TRBD1 (6 bases). V lost 6 bases and J 5 bases, leaving 12 bases between the germline ends. The CDR3 has 13 amino acids. Germline V gives CDR1 SEHNR, CDR2 FQNEAQ (reference sequence). The CDR3 bases are TGTGCCAGCAGTCCAGGGGTGGTAGATACGCAGTATTTT. This encodes CASSPGVVDTQYF. Based on the CDR3 plus reference TRBV7-9 and TRBJ2-3, the full variable domain is DTGVSQNPRHKITKRGQNVTFRCDPISEHNRLYWYRQTLGQGPEFLTYFQNEAQLEKSRLLSDRFSAERPKGSFSTLEIQRTEQGDSAMYLCASSPGVVDTQYFGPGTRLTVL.

The chain joins TRBV2 to TRBJ1-4, with 8 bases fitting TRBD1. Germline trimming cut 7 bases from V and 5 bases from J; bases unmatched to any gene: 3. The CDR3 spans 13 residues. Germline values: CDR1 SNHLY, CDR2 FYNNEI. For the CDR3, the DNA is TGTGCCAGCATGGACAGGGTAAATGAAAAACTGTTTTTT. It is translated as CASMDRVNEKLFF.

V usage is TRBV5-1 and J usage is TRBJ2-5; 8 bases map to TRBD2. The CDR3 extends over 16 amino acids. Germline CDR1 SGHRS, CDR2 YFSETQ. The V and J ends lost 4 bases and 1 base, in that order; junction bases with no gene match: 9. Here the CDR3 DNA reads TGCGCCAGCAGCCACACGGGGGGGCCTGGCCAAGAGACCCAGTACTTC. Translated: CASSHTGGPGQETQYF.

The chain joins TRBV6-1 to TRBJ2-7; D is unresolved. Per the germline V gene, CDR1 is MNHNS and CDR2 is SASEGT. The CDR3 has 14 amino acids. With 1 base removed from V and 0 bases from J, the gap between germline ends came to 7 bases. In nucleotides, the CDR3 is TGTGCCAGCAGTGAAGTCGCCGACTCCTACGAGCAGTACTTC. As protein: CASSEVADSYEQYF.

The chain links TRBV7-2 to TRBJ2-7; D is possibly TRBD1 (6 bases). This CDR3 is built from 14 residues. Germline values: CDR1 SGHTA, CDR2 FQGNSA. The V and J ends lost 1 base and 0 bases respectively, with 7 bases between them. CDR3 DNA: TGTGCCAGCAGCTTAGGGGGGCCCTCCTACGAGCAGTACTTC. Translation gives CASSLGGPSYEQYF. Filled out from reference TRBV7-2 and TRBJ2-7, the complete variable domain reads GAGVSQSPSNKVTEKGKDVELRCDPISGHTALYWYRQSLGQGLEFLIYFQGNSAPDKSGLPSDRFSAERTGGSVSTLTIQRTQQEDSAVYLCASSLGGPSYEQYFGPGTRLTVT.

CDR3 sequence reads: CASSRTSIAYNSPLHF. CDR3 sequence (DNA): TGTGCCAGCAGCCGAACGTCGATCGCCTATAATTCACCCCTCCACTTT. This chain links TRBV14 with TRBJ1-6; D ambiguous. Trimming stripped 4 bases from V and 2 bases from J, with 12 bases between. The CDR3 is made up of 16 amino acids. Germline CDR1 SGHDN, CDR2 FVKESK. Combining the CDR3 with reference TRBV14 and TRBJ1-6 gives the whole variable domain EAGVTQFPSHSVIEKGQTVTLRCDPISGHDNLYWYRRVMGKEIKFLLHFVKESKQDESGMPNNRFLAERTGGTYSTLKVQPAELEDSGVYFCASSRTSIAYNSPLHFGNGTRLTVT.

The rearrangement links TRBV18 to TRBJ2-7, with D perhaps TRBD1 (6 bases). Trimming cost V 6 bases and J 5 bases, with 14 bases left between them. From germline, CDR1 is KGHSH and CDR2 LQKENI. The CDR3 consists of 13 residues. This CDR3 is CASSQGQEDEQYF. The CDR3 nucleotides are TGTGCCAGCTCTCAGGGGCAGGAAGACGAGCAGTACTTC.

V gene TRBV5-5 combines with J gene TRBJ1-1; TRBD1 might be the D (6 bases). The CDR3 has 16 residues. V was pared by 3 bases and J by 7 bases, with 22 bases between. Germline values: CDR1 SGHKS, CDR2 YYEKEE (reference sequence). The DNA of the CDR3 is TGTGCCAGCAGCTCCTACCTGTGGGGGCAGGGCGGTGAAGCTTTCTTT. As protein: CASSSYLWGQGGEAFF.

The V call is TRBV9, the J call TRBJ2-1, with TRBD2 matching over 8 bases. The CDR3 is 14 amino acids. V gave up 3 bases and J gave up 10 bases; unmatched junction bases: 9. Germline V gene data show CDR1 as SGDLS and CDR2 as YYNGEE. CDR3 amino acids: CASSAAPGGREQFF. The DNA for the CDR3 is TGTGCCAGCAGCGCCGCACCCGGCGGGAGGGAGCAGTTCTTC.

The genes are TRBV11-2 and TRBJ2-3, with 12 bases matching TRBD1. This CDR3 is built from 14 residues. Trimming at V came to 4 bases and at J to 10 bases, leaving 6 bases not matched to a gene. Germline loops: CDR1 SGHAT, CDR2 FQNNGV. The CDR3 nucleotides are TGTGCCAGCAGCTACCGGGACAGGGGGCGGGCGCAGTATTTT. Translation gives CASSYRDRGRAQYF.

Only a few counts were recorded for this clone. The chain carries TRBV6-1 and TRBJ1-1, with D maybe TRBD1 (5 bases). CDR3 length: 13 amino acids. Trimming stripped 6 bases from V and 3 bases from J, with 11 bases between. Germline V gene lookup returns CDR1 MNHNS and CDR2 SASEGT. The chain's CDR3 is CASRRRADTEAFF. The CDR3 DNA reads TGTGCCAGCAGGCGCAGGGCGGACACTGAAGCTTTCTTT.

The rearrangement uses TRBV15 and TRBJ1-1; D might be TRBD1 (5 bases). Per germline, CDR1 LNHNV and CDR2 YYDKDF (reference sequence). V lost 0 bases to trimming and J lost 4 bases, with 21 bases between them. There are 18 residues in the CDR3. The CDR3 sequence is CATSRDQVRRGVITEAFF. The CDR3 DNA reads as TGTGCCACCAGCAGAGATCAGGTTCGTAGGGGAGTTATCACTGAAGCTTTCTTT.

This sequence joins TRBV19 and TRBJ2-2; TRBD2 aligns across 9 bases. Germline V gene data show CDR1 as LNHDA and CDR2 as SQIVND (reference sequence). This CDR3 has 19 amino acids. Trimming took 7 bases from V and 0 from J; bases not matched to a gene: 15. CDR3 sequence (DNA): TGTGCCAGTACCCTCCCTTGGGGGGTAGCGGGGGCGAACACCGGGGAGCTGTTTTTT. This translates into CASTLPWGVAGANTGELFF.

This clone was counted between two and nine times. The gene calls are TRBV7-9 and TRBJ2-5; 7 bases match TRBD1. V shed 5 bases, J shed 2 bases, and the junction held 8 bases outside the gene matches. In germline, CDR1 is SEHNR, CDR2 FQNEAQ (reference sequence). The CDR3 length is 15 residues. The CDR3 DNA sequence: TGTGCCAGCAGCCCCCCGCAGACAGGGCAAGAGACCCAGTACTTC. It yields the protein CASSPPQTGQETQYF.